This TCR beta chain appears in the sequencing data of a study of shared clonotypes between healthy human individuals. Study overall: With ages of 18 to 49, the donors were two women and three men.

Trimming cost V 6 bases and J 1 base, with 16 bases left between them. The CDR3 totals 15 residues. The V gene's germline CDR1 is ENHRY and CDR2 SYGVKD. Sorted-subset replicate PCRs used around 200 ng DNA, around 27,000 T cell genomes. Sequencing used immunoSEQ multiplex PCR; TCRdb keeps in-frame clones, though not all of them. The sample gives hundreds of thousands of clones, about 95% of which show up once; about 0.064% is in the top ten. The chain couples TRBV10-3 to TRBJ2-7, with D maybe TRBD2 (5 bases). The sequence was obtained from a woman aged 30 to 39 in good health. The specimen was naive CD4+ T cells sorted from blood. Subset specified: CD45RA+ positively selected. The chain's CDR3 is CAISGEGRPSYEQYF. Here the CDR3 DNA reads TGTGCCATCAGCGGAGAGGGCAGGCCGTCCTACGAGCAGTACTTC.